The text below deals with one TCR beta chain. Its antigen remains unidentified. V lost 2 bases and J lost 5, with 10 bases in between. From germline, CDR1 is MGHRA and CDR2 YSYEKL. This CDR3 region has 14 residues. This sample is part of a study of T cell responses to AZD1222 COVID-19 vaccine. Study results and limitations: Rises in breadth and depth of Spike-specific TCRs came after two AZD1222 doses. At baseline, seropositivity was found in only six or seven AZD1222 recipients. The donor cohort was predominantly white British with a female majority, and clonal diversity may have been underestimated.

Method: immunoSEQ multiplex PCR; TCRdb's copy keeps in-frame clones and lacks some. The sample lists about 130,000 clones; about 89% were seen once. This chain connects TRBV4-1 to TRBJ2-4; D might be TRBD1 (5 bases). This specimen consisted of peripheral blood, obtained 28 days after the second AZD1222 dose. The clonotype was recovered from an adult who received the AZD1222 COVID-19 vaccine. CDR3 region: CASSQLRDENIQYF. The CDR3 DNA reads as TGCGCCAGCAGCCAACTCAGGGATGAAAACATTCAGTACTTC.